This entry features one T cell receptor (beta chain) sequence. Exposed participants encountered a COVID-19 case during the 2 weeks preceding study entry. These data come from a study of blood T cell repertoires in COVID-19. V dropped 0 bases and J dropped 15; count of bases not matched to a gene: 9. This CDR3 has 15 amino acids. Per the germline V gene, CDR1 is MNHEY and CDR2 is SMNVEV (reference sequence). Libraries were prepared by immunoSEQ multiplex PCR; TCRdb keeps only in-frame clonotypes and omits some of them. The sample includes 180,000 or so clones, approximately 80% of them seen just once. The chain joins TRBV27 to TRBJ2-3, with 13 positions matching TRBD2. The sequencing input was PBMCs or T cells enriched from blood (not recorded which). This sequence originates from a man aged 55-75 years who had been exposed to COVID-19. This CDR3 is CASSLSRTSGGRGYF. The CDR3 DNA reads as TGTGCCAGCAGTTTATCGCGGACTAGCGGGGGCCGGGGTTATTTT.